This T cell receptor beta chain was profiled in a study of shared T cell receptors in the human thymus. Here immunoSEQ multiplex PCR was the method, and the copy in TCRdb shows in-frame clones only, minus some. The sample yields 600,000 or so clones, 70% to 90% seen once. The CDR3 consists of 9 residues. The data also belong to a second study, concerning human thymus T cells.

The origin of this receptor is a boy in the first two years of life with a congenital heart defect. The sample consisted of thymocytes. The chain links TRBV3-2 to TRBJ1-1; the table's D gene call, TRBD1, was not cross checked with the DNA. TRBV3-2 is given as a pseudogene. CDR3 amino acids: CASSHTGFF. The DNA of the CDR3 is TGTGCCAGCAGTCATACAGGATTCTTT.